The next 14 T cell receptor beta chains were all read from a single sample in a study of radiotherapy plus CTLA-4 blockade in lung cancer. Here immunoSEQ multiplex PCR was the method, and the copy in TCRdb shows in-frame clones only, minus some. The repertoire has around 59,000 clones, approximately 70% of them found once; the top ten carry approximately 8.3%. Specimen: peripheral blood, collected from a patient treated with radiotherapy plus ipilimumab. These receptors were collected from a human donor with non-small cell lung cancer whose response to radiotherapy plus ipilimumab could not be evaluated.

The chain recombines TRBV7-6 with TRBJ1-5, with a possible D match to TRBD1 (6 bases). Trimming cost V 5 bases and J 0 bases, with 8 bases left between them. This CDR3 comprises 14 residues. Germline V gives CDR1 SGHVS, CDR2 FNYEAQ. CDR3 nucleotide sequence: TGTGCCAGCAGCAAGGACAGTAGCAATCAGCCCCAGCATTTT. It codes for CASSKDSSNQPQHF.

The rearrangement links TRBV2 to TRBJ1-2; no reliable D call. The CDR3 has 13 residues. Germline CDR1 reads SNHLY; CDR2 reads FYNNEI. Trimming took 3 bases from V and 2 from J, leaving 7 bases between them. The CDR3 reads CASSDGSNYGYTF. CDR3 nucleotides: TGTGCCAGCAGTGACGGGTCAAACTATGGCTACACCTTC.

V is TRBV10-3 and J is TRBJ2-3, with 9 bases identical to TRBD2. Losses at the gene ends were 9 bases for V and 0 bases for J; bases not matched to a gene: 10. This CDR3 comprises 16 residues. CDR1 is ENHRY and CDR2 is SYGVKD in the germline V gene. The CDR3 region has the DNA TGTGCCATTTTTCCGGGACTAGCAGAAAGCACAGATACGCAGTATTTT. Its protein is CAIFPGLAESTDTQYF.

The chain joins TRBV30 to TRBJ1-1; D gene uncertain. The CDR3 has 16 amino acids. Trimming shortened V by 0 bases and J by 2 bases, and 16 bases separated the two germline ends. Germline CDR1 reads GTSNPN; CDR2 reads SVGIG (reference sequence). CDR3 protein: CAWSVSKTRSNTEAFF. CDR3 nucleotides: TGTGCCTGGAGTGTAAGTAAGACGAGGTCTAACACTGAAGCTTTCTTT.

This sequence joins TRBV5-5 and TRBJ1-4; 9 bases match TRBD1. Germline loops: CDR1 SGHKS, CDR2 YYEKEE (reference sequence). The V segment lost 4 bases and the J segment 4 bases; nucleotides outside the gene matches: 8. CDR3 length: 16 amino acids. For the CDR3, the DNA is TGTGCCAGCAGCCGTACAGGGGGCGCGGGTAATGAAAAACTGTTTTTT. Translating gives CASSRTGGAGNEKLFF.

The chain combines TRBV4-1 with TRBJ2-7, with TRBD1 as a possible D gene (5 bases). The germline CDR1 and CDR2 sequences are MGHRA and YSYEKL. V lost 0 bases, J lost 3 bases, and 12 bases lay in between. CDR3 size: 15 residues. The CDR3 protein is CASSQEEQGFYEQYF. The DNA of the CDR3 is TGCGCCAGCAGCCAAGAAGAGCAGGGTTTCTACGAGCAGTACTTC.

The V call is TRBV7-8, the J call TRBJ1-6; 9 bases match TRBD1. J was trimmed by 9 bases and V by 3 bases; bases with no gene match: 3. Germline V gene lookup returns CDR1 SGHVS and CDR2 FQNEAQ. The CDR3 sequence is 14 residues long. The DNA for the CDR3 is TGTGCCAGCAGCTTTTCACAGGGGGCTTCACCCCTCCACTTT. As protein: CASSFSQGASPLHF.

The chain is built from TRBV9 and TRBJ2-1; the D is unclear. With 1 base removed from V and 2 bases from J, the gap between germline ends came to 13 bases. The length of the CDR3 is 16 residues. Germline V gene data show CDR1 as SGDLS and CDR2 as YYNGEE. The CDR3 DNA reads as TGTGCCAGCAGCGTAATGAACGCGAGAACCTACAATGAGCAGTTCTTC. This codes for CASSVMNARTYNEQFF.

This clone has only a few counts. This chain uses TRBV28 with TRBJ2-1, with D perhaps matching TRBD1 (6 bases). Trimming cost V 2 bases and J 8 bases, with 10 bases left between them. The length of the CDR3 is 13 residues. In germline, CDR1 is MDHEN, CDR2 SYDVKM. The CDR3 reads CASSLSRGDEQFF. The CDR3 DNA reads TGTGCCAGCAGTTTAAGCAGGGGCGATGAGCAGTTCTTC.

V is TRBV27 and J is TRBJ1-5, with D maybe TRBD1 (6 bases). The ends were cut back, 5 bases at V and 7 bases at J, with 18 bases in the middle. This CDR3 is built from 15 residues. The germline CDR1 and CDR2 sequences are MNHEY and SMNVEV (reference sequence). Written as DNA, the CDR3 is TGTGCCAGCAGTACCCCCTCGGACAGAATCCAGCCCCAGCATTTT. This sequence encodes CASSTPSDRIQPQHF.

This rearrangement joins TRBV30 to TRBJ2-2, with 7 bases lining up with TRBD2. This CDR3 region has 14 residues. In germline, CDR1 is GTSNPN, CDR2 SVGIG (reference sequence). V shed 5 bases, J shed 5 bases, and the junction held 8 bases outside the gene matches. Here the CDR3 DNA reads TGTGCCTGGTCTGGGGGGGTGGTTACCGGGGAGCTGTTTTTT. It encodes CAWSGGVVTGELFF. Full variable domain (outside the CDR3, taken from reference TRBV30 and TRBJ2-2): SQTIHQWPATLVQPVGSPLSLECTVEGTSNPNLYWYRQAAGRGLQLLFYSVGIGQISSEVPQNLSASRPQDRQFILSSKKLLLSDSGFYLCAWSGGVVTGELFFGEGSRLTVL.

The CDR3 region is CASTGGTGHRESTEAFF. The CDR3 DNA is TGTGCCAGTACCGGAGGGACAGGGCACCGGGAGAGCACTGAAGCTTTCTTT. This chain connects TRBV19 to TRBJ1-1, with 9 bases matching TRBD1. Trimming took 7 bases from V and 4 from J; bases not matched to a gene: 16. The CDR3 extends over 17 amino acids. Germline V gives CDR1 LNHDA, CDR2 SQIVND (reference sequence).

The chain recombines TRBV9 with TRBJ2-1; D gene uncertain. Germline V gene sequence: CDR1 SGDLS, CDR2 YYNGEE. The CDR3 is 13 amino acids. The V gene lost 0 bases and the J gene lost 2 bases, with 3 bases spanning the gap. CDR3 in DNA: TGTGCCAGCAGCGTAGCGGCCTACAATGAGCAGTTCTTC. It yields the protein CASSVAAYNEQFF.

This clone was recorded only once. V usage is TRBV15 and J usage is TRBJ2-2; 12 bases fit TRBD2. The length of the CDR3 is 17 residues. Germline V gene data show CDR1 as LNHNV and CDR2 as YYDKDF (reference sequence). V was clipped by 3 bases and J by 5 bases; unmatched bases: 7. CDR3 coding DNA: TGTGCCACCAGCAGGGAAAGGACTAGCGGGGTAACCGGGGAGCTGTTTTTT. This translates into CATSRERTSGVTGELFF.